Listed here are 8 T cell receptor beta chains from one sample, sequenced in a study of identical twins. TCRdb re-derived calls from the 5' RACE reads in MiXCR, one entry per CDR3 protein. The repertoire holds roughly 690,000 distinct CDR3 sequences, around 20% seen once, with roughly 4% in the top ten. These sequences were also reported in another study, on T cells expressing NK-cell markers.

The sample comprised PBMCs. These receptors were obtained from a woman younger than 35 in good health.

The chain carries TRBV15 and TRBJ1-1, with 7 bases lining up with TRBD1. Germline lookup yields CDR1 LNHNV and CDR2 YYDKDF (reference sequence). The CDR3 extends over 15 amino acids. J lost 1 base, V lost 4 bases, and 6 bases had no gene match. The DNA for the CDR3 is TGTGCCACCAGCAATACTAGGACAGGGAACACTGAAGCTTTCTTT. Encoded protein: CATSNTRTGNTEAFF. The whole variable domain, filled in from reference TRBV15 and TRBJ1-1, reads DAMVIQNPRYQVTQFGKPVTLSCSQTLNHNVMYWYQQKSSQAPKLLFHYYDKDFNNEADTPDNFQSRRPNTSFCFLDIRSPGLGDTAMYLCATSNTRTGNTEAFFGQGTRLTVV.

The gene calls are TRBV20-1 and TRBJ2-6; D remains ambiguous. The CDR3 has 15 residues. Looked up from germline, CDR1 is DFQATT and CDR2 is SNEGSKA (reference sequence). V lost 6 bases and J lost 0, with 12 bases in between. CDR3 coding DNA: TGCAGTGCCAGACAACAGATCTCTGGGGCCAACGTCCTGACTTTC. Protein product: CSARQQISGANVLTF.

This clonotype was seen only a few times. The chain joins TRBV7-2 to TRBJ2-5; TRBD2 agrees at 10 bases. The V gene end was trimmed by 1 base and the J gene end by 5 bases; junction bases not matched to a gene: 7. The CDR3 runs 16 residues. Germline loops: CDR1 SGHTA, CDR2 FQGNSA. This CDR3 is CASSLELAGASETQYF. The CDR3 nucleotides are TGTGCCAGCAGCTTAGAGCTAGCGGGAGCATCGGAGACCCAGTACTTC. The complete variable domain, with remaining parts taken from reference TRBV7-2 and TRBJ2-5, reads GAGVSQSPSNKVTEKGKDVELRCDPISGHTALYWYRQSLGQGLEFLIYFQGNSAPDKSGLPSDRFSAERTGGSVSTLTIQRTQQEDSAVYLCASSLELAGASETQYFGPGTRLLVL.

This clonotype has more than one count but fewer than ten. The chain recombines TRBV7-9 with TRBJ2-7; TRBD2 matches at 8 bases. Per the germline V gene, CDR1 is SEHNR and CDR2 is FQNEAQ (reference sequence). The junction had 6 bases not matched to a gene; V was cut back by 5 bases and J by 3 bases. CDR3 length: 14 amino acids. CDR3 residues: CASSDSGGYYEQYF. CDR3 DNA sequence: TGTGCCAGCAGCGACAGCGGGGGTTACTACGAGCAGTACTTC.

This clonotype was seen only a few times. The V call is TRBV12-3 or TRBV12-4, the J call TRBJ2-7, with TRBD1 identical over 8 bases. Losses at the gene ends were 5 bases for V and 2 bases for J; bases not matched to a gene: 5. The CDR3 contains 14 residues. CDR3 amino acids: CASSPRGRPYEQYF. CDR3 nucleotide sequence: TGTGCCAGCAGTCCCAGGGGGCGACCCTACGAGCAGTACTTC.

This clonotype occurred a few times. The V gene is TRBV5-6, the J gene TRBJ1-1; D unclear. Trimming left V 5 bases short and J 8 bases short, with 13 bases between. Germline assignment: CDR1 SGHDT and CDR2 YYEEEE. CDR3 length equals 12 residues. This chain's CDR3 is CASSPGSSEAFF. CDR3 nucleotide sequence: TGTGCCAGCAGTCCCGGATCCTCAGAAGCTTTCTTT.

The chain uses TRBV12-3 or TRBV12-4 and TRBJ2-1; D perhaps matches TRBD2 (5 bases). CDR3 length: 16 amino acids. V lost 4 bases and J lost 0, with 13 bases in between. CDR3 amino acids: CASSSTREASYNEQFF. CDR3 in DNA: TGTGCCAGCAGTTCCACCCGGGAAGCCTCCTACAATGAGCAGTTCTTC.

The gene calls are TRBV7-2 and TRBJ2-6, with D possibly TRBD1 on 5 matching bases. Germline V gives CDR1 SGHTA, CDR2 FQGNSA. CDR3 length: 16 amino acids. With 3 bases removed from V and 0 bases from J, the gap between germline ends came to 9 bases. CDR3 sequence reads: CASSLSRGSGANVLTF. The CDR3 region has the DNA TGTGCCAGCAGCTTGAGTAGGGGCTCTGGGGCCAACGTCCTGACTTTC.